Listed below are T cell receptor beta chains from one sample, sequenced in a study of CD8+CD57+ T cells in acquired aplastic anemia. TCRdb re-called the reads with MiXCR, one entry per CDR3 protein. The sample yields 150,000 to 200,000 distinct CDR3 sequences, roughly 63% seen once. The sequencing sample was made of sorted CD4+, CD8+, or CD8+CD57+ T cells (not recorded which) from PBMCs. All receptors derive from a human donor with aplastic anemia. CDR3s leave out the opening cysteine and the closing phenylalanine or tryptophan.

TRBV15 | ATSKPDRGREAF
TRBV7-9 | ASSDPFRGEDTGELF
TRBV2 | ASSEAGGQIEAF
TRBV19 | ASSSRGGISYNSPLH
TRBV24-1 | ATADRPYEQY
TRBV14 | ASSQMISGYEQY
TRBV2 | ARNGDNEQF
TRBV10-3 | AIRIYGTHNSNYGYT
TRBV20-1 | SAPLGTGTTYSNQPQH
TRBV11-2 | ASTVTGAYGYT
TRBV7-2 | ASSRLELNTEAF
TRBV10-3 | AISDSGAIEQY
TRBV9 | ASSSAGTEAF
TRBV5-1 | ASSDKTHYGYT
TRBV11-3 | ASSLGAGGNEQF
TRBV11-1 | ASSQQSQSTDTQY
TRBV19 | ASSIVTSGDPYEQY
TRBV29-1 | SGRLAAVGDTQY
TRBV9 | ASSVRGQEQPQH
TRBV5-1 | ASRLQGDTGEQY
TRBV24-1 | ATSEPTGDEQF
TRBV19 | ASSIVQGGVVRRSPLH
TRBV9 | ASSVRTIGLTTDTQY
TRBV7-9 | ASRGQGASYEQY
TRBV19 | ASRKTGLSPLH
TRBV7-2 | ASSWRTSGGWDSTDTQY
TRBV20-1 | SANQGTSGRGYEQF
TRBV12-3/TRBV12-4 | ASTRGLAGYNEQF
TRBV29-1 | SVEERYEQF
TRBV9 | ASGVAPNYEQY
TRBV19 | ASNGGQAGEAF
TRBV10-3 | AISEAGGRAVSYEQY
TRBV3-1 | ASSQLAGGPGEQY
TRBV24-1 | ATSDPRGSRNTGELF
TRBV2 | ASSERYTGDLANYGYT